This T cell receptor beta chain appears in the sequencing data of a study of cytomegalovirus exposure and HLA in healthy donors. The PCR ran on 60 Vbeta and 13 Jbeta primers. Assay: immunoSEQ multiplex PCR; the TCRdb copy retains only in-frame clones and omits some. The sample records roughly 86,000 clones, 75% to 80% being singletons. With 4 bases removed from V and 2 bases from J, the gap between germline ends came to 14 bases. CDR3 length: 15 residues. The germline gives CDR1 SGHRS, CDR2 YFSETQ. The rearrangement uses TRBV5-1 and TRBJ2-3; D is undetermined. The sequence was obtained from a female donor in good health and CMV-seronegative. The material sequenced was PBMCs. The CDR3 DNA is TGCGCCAGCAGCCCCTTGGGCGTTGACACAGATACGCAGTATTTT. Protein product: CASSPLGVDTDTQYF.